This T cell receptor beta chain is drawn from a study of control samples from healthy donors and cancer patients. The assay was immunoSEQ multiplex PCR, and TCRdb's table has in-frame clones only and misses some. This table holds fewer than 70,000 clones, 94% found once. Trimming left V 6 bases short and J 0 bases short, with 12 bases between. The V gene's germline CDR1 is LNHDA and CDR2 SQIVND (reference sequence). There are 16 residues in the CDR3. The receptor's source is a young man in good health. The source material was blood. The chain is built from TRBV19 and TRBJ1-6; D is undetermined. For the CDR3, the DNA is TGTGCCAGTAGACTACGGACGAGCTCCTATAATTCACCCCTCCACTTT. Its protein is CASRLRTSSYNSPLHF.